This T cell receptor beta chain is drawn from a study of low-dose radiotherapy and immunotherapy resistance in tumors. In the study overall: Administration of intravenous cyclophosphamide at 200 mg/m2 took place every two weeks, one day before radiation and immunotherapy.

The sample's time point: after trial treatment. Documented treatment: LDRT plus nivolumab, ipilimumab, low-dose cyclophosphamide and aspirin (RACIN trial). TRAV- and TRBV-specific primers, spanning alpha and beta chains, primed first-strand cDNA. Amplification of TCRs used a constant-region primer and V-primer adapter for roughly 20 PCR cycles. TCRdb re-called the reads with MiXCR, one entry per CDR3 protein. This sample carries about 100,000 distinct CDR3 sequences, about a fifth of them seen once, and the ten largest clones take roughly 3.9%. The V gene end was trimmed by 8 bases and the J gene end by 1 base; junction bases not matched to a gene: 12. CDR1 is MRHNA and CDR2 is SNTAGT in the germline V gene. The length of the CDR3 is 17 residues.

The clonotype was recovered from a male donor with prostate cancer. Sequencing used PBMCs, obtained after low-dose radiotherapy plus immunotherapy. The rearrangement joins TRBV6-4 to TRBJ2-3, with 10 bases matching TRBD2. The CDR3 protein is CASGESGGGGGTDTQYF. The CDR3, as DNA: TGTGCCAGCGGAGAGAGCGGGGGGGGGGGAGGCACAGATACGCAGTATTTT.